The 18 T cell receptor beta chains listed next were all sequenced from one sample in a study of cytotoxic CD8 clonotypes in ibrutinib-treated CLL. Some clones are missing from TCRdb's copy, which holds only in-frame ones; the method was immunoSEQ multiplex PCR. The table lists some 150,000 clones, approximately 80% of them singletons. The specimen comprised PBMCs, sampled after 12 months of ibrutinib treatment. These receptors were taken from a human donor with chronic lymphocytic leukemia.

The chain carries TRBV18 and TRBJ1-4, with D possibly matching TRBD1 (5 bases). Germline CDR1 is KGHSH and CDR2 is LQKENI. The ends were cut back, 1 base at V and 7 bases at J, with 10 bases in the middle. The CDR3 covers 14 residues. The CDR3 sequence is CASSPLSGLEKLFF. Here the CDR3 DNA reads TGTGCCAGCTCACCACTTTCAGGGCTTGAAAAACTGTTTTTT. The complete variable domain, with remaining parts taken from reference TRBV18 and TRBJ1-4, reads NAGVMQNPRHLVRRRGQEARLRCSPMKGHSHVYWYRQLPEEGLKFMVYLQKENIIDESGMPKERFSAEFPKEGPSILRIQQVVRGDSAAYFCASSPLSGLEKLFFGSGTQLSVL.

This chain uses TRBV6-5 with TRBJ1-6; 10 bases are shared with TRBD1. Germline V gives CDR1 MNHEY, CDR2 SVGAGI. The length of the CDR3 is 15 residues. J lost 9 bases, V lost 2 bases, and 4 bases had no gene match. The CDR3: CASSYRTGGSSPLHF. DNA for the CDR3: TGTGCCAGCAGTTACCGGACAGGGGGTAGTTCACCCCTCCACTTT.

This clone was counted a single time. The V and J genes are TRBV28 and TRBJ2-1; D possibly corresponds to TRBD1 (6 bases). V lost 8 bases and J lost 5, with 25 bases in between. Per germline, CDR1 MDHEN and CDR2 SYDVKM. The CDR3 is 17 amino acids. In nucleotides, the CDR3 is TGTGCCAGCCGAAATTGGGGGAACGGACAGAGAAACAATGAGCAGTTCTTC. Its translation is CASRNWGNGQRNNEQFF. The full variable domain, in which reference TRBV28 and TRBJ2-1 provide the parts outside the CDR3, is DVKVTQSSRYLVKRTGEKVFLECVQDMDHENMFWYRQDPGLGLRLIYFSYDVKMKEKGDIPEGYSVSREKKERFSLILESASTNQTSMYLCASRNWGNGQRNNEQFFGPGTRLTVL.

The gene calls are TRBV19 and TRBJ1-4; no clear D gene. CDR1 LNHDA and CDR2 SQIVND come from the germline V gene (reference sequence). The CDR3 contains 11 residues. Trimming took 7 bases from V and 7 from J, leaving 7 bases between them. The CDR3 DNA is TGTGCCAGTACCAGCAGTGAAAAACTGTTTTTT. This codes for CASTSSEKLFF.

As DNA, the CDR3 is TGTGCCAGCAGCCACGACTTGGGAACCTACAATGAGCAGTTCTTC. Residues: CASSHDLGTYNEQFF. J is TRBJ2-1 and V is TRBV5-4, with D hard to call. The germline V gene has CDR1 SGHNT and CDR2 YYREEE (reference sequence). CDR3 length equals 15 residues. V shed 4 bases and J shed 2 bases, with 13 bases lying between them.

The chain joins TRBV5-1 to TRBJ1-3; D not resolved. The length of the CDR3 is 14 residues. Looked up from germline, CDR1 is SGHRS and CDR2 is YFSETQ. V lost 0 bases and J 1 base, leaving 5 bases between the germline ends. The CDR3 loop is CASSLGASGNTIYF. The CDR3 nucleotides read TGCGCCAGCAGCTTGGGGGCATCTGGAAACACCATATATTTT. The variable domain in full, with the rest retrieved from reference TRBV5-1 and TRBJ1-3, is KAGVTQTPRYLIKTRGQQVTLSCSPISGHRSVSWYQQTPGQGLQFLFEYFSETQRNKGNFPGRFSGRQFSNSRSEMNVSTLELGDSALYLCASSLGASGNTIYFGEGSWLTVV.

The rearrangement links TRBV11-2 to TRBJ1-4, with 7 positions matching TRBD1. V shed 3 bases, J shed 8 bases, and the junction held 12 bases outside the gene matches. Germline V CDR1 and CDR2: SGHAT, FQNNGV. This CDR3 has 16 residues. In DNA form, the CDR3 reads TGTGCCAGCAGCTTCTCCTCAGGGGGTCTTGGAGAAAAACTGTTTTTT. As protein: CASSFSSGGLGEKLFF.

The chain links TRBV9 to TRBJ2-1; tentative D call: TRBD1 (6 bases). This CDR3 has 20 residues. The V gene lost 1 base and the J gene lost 0 bases, with 23 bases spanning the gap. Per the germline V gene, CDR1 is SGDLS and CDR2 is YYNGEE. The CDR3 sequence is CASSVPFGQGPLSSYNEQFF. The CDR3 bases are TGTGCCAGCAGCGTACCCTTCGGCCAGGGGCCTCTTAGCTCCTACAATGAGCAGTTCTTC.

This clone was observed once. The chain recombines TRBV6-5 with TRBJ1-2; 7 nucleotides line up with TRBD1. CDR1 is MNHEY and CDR2 is SVGAGI in the germline V gene. The trim removed 5 bases at V and 5 bases at J, leaving 8 bases unmatched. The CDR3 is 14 residues long. CDR3 coding DNA: TGTGCCAGCAGTCGCCGACAGGGTGGGTATGGCTACACCTTC. Protein sequence: CASSRRQGGYGYTF.

This clone was seen a handful of times. This chain links TRBV2 with TRBJ1-1, with D tentatively TRBD1 (5 bases). The ends were cut back, 6 bases at V and 1 base at J, with 12 bases in the middle. Per germline, CDR1 SNHLY and CDR2 FYNNEI. The CDR3 consists of 14 residues. In DNA form, the CDR3 reads TGTGCCAGCAGGGCCTGGGACGAGAACACTGAAGCTTTCTTT. Translated: CASRAWDENTEAFF.

In this sample, this clone turned up a few times. The V and J genes are TRBV6-5 and TRBJ2-1; the match to TRBD2 covers 8 bases. This CDR3 region has 15 residues. The V and J ends lost 2 bases and 2 bases, in that order; junction bases with no gene match: 2. The V gene's germline CDR1 is MNHEY and CDR2 SVGAGI. The CDR3: CASSYAGLAYNEQFF. The CDR3, as DNA: TGTGCCAGCAGTTACGCGGGACTAGCCTACAATGAGCAGTTCTTC.

This clone was observed once. The rearrangement uses TRBV6-6 and TRBJ2-5; D uncertain. Trimming shortened V by 0 bases and J by 5 bases, and 10 bases separated the two germline ends. CDR3 size: 14 residues. The V gene's germline CDR1 is MNHNY and CDR2 SVGAGI (reference sequence). The CDR3 region is CASSYSPAGETQYF. In DNA form, the CDR3 reads TGTGCCAGCAGTTACTCGCCCGCCGGGGAGACCCAGTACTTC.

The chain combines TRBV13 with TRBJ1-6, with D perhaps TRBD1 (6 bases). The ends were cut back, 6 bases at V and 10 bases at J, with 16 bases in the middle. This CDR3 contains 14 residues. Germline assignment: CDR1 PRHDT and CDR2 FYEKMQ (reference sequence). CDR3 protein: CASSLGGSRSPLHF. The CDR3 DNA is TGTGCCAGCAGTCTAGGGGGTAGTCGATCACCCCTCCACTTT.

J is TRBJ2-5 and V is TRBV5-1, with D possibly called TRBD1 or TRBD2 (5 bases each). CDR3 size: 14 residues. Germline V gives CDR1 SGHRS, CDR2 YFSETQ. Trimming shortened V by 6 bases and J by 5 bases, and 17 bases separated the two germline ends. The CDR3 bases are TGCGCCAGCATCCCCTTTGGAGAGGGGGAGACCCAGTACTTC. Encoded protein: CASIPFGEGETQYF.

The CDR3 loop is CASSLAGDYNEQFF. The CDR3 DNA follows: TGTGCCAGCAGCTTAGCGGGAGACTACAATGAGCAGTTCTTC. The rearrangement joins TRBV7-6 to TRBJ2-1; D possibly corresponds to TRBD2 (5 bases). Trimming cost V 0 bases and J 3 bases, with 6 bases left between them. Looked up from germline, CDR1 is SGHVS and CDR2 is FNYEAQ. There are 14 residues in the CDR3.

V is TRBV28 and J is TRBJ2-5; D possibly corresponds to TRBD2 (5 bases). This CDR3 has 18 residues. Germline lookup yields CDR1 MDHEN and CDR2 SYDVKM. V was pared by 2 bases and J by 4 bases, with 23 bases between. DNA of the CDR3: TGTGCCAGCAGTTTAGTTCAACCCGGGTGGGCGCGGGTAGAGACCCAGTACTTC. This gives the protein CASSLVQPGWARVETQYF.

The rearrangement links TRBV7-2 to TRBJ1-1; no clear D. V was clipped by 5 bases and J by 0 bases, with 13 bases between them. The CDR3 is 15 residues long. CDR1 and CDR2 (germline): SGHTA, FQGNSA. In nucleotides, the CDR3 is TGTGCCAGCAGCCGCTCCAGGAGTATGAACACTGAAGCTTTCTTT. Protein: CASSRSRSMNTEAFF.

Written as DNA, the CDR3 is TGTGCCAGCAGTCTACAGGGGGCCGGGGAGCTGTTTTTT. This encodes CASSLQGAGELFF. The chain carries TRBV7-3 and TRBJ2-2; 8 bases are shared with TRBD1. The CDR3 is 13 residues long. The trim removed 6 bases at V and 6 bases at J, leaving 3 bases unmatched. Germline CDR1 SGHTA, CDR2 FQGTGA.